This T cell receptor (beta chain) originates from a study of T cells in Graves' hyperthyroidism and ophthalmopathy. This clonotype was recorded at least ten times. From RNA transcripts, TCR beta CDR3 regions were amplified. Initially, a first-round RT-PCR of the TCR CDR3 employed the HTBI primer set. TCRdb used MiXCR to reprocess the multiplex PCR reads, holding one entry per CDR3 protein. The sample carries about 250,000 distinct CDR3 sequences, approximately 25% recorded once. CDR1 is SGHRS, CDR2 YFSETQ, per germline. The CDR3 consists of 15 residues. V gave up 0 bases and J gave up 0 bases, with 9 bases separating them. Together with thyroid ultrasound, orbital computed tomography, serum thyroxine and TRAb, clinical symptoms were used for diagnoses. PBMCs were sourced from approximately 9.3 ml fresh peripheral blood.

The TCR was taken from a woman aged 40 to 49 with Graves' ophthalmopathy. Sequenced: blood. The chain combines TRBV5-1 with TRBJ2-5; no clear D gene. The CDR3 bases are TGCGCCAGCAGCTTGGGATCATTGTACCAAGAGACCCAGTACTTC. Its translation is CASSLGSLYQETQYF.